One sample yielded the 2 T cell receptor beta chains listed below, sequenced in a study of CD8+CD57+ T cells in acquired aplastic anemia. The template used for profiling TCR beta VDJ and CDR3 was genomic DNA. Via MiXCR, TCRdb re-called the reads, giving one row per CDR3 protein. The sample yields about 180,000 distinct CDR3 sequences, less than 55% seen once. Sequencing input: sorted CD4+, CD8+, or CD8+CD57+ T cells (not recorded which) from PBMCs. The source is a human donor in good health.

This clonotype has ten or more counts. The chain carries TRBV9 and TRBJ2-1; TRBD1 matches 9 bases. The CDR3 sequence is 16 residues long. The V gene's germline CDR1 is SGDLS and CDR2 YYNGEE. V lost 0 bases to trimming and J lost 2 bases; unmatched junction nucleotides: 3. The CDR3 DNA is TGTGCCAGCAGCGTAGAATGGGACAGGGCCTACAATGAGCAGTTCTTC. It codes for CASSVEWDRAYNEQFF.

This clonotype has ten or more counts. The gene calls are TRBV5-8 and TRBJ2-5; TRBD1 matches 7 bases. Germline V gene data show CDR1 as SGHTS and CDR2 as YDEGEE. The CDR3 contains 15 residues. V dropped 4 bases and J dropped 1; count of bases not matched to a gene: 7. The CDR3 loop is CASSGGRDSQETQYF. The CDR3 nucleotides read TGTGCCAGCAGCGGGGGACGGGACAGCCAAGAGACCCAGTACTTC. The whole variable domain, remainder taken from reference TRBV5-8 and TRBJ2-5, is EAGVTQSPTHLIKTRGQQATLRCSPISGHTSVYWYQQALGLGLQFLLWYDEGEERNRGNFPPRFSGRQFPNYSSELNVNALELEDSALYLCASSGGRDSQETQYFGPGTRLLVL.